This T cell receptor (beta chain) was sequenced during a study of T-cell memory formation after mild COVID-19. This clonotype was seen more than once but under ten times. A single record per CDR3 protein comes from TCRdb applying MiXCR to the 5' RACE reads. The data show about 57,000 distinct CDR3 sequences, 12% seen once. The V end was cut by 6 bases, the J end by 7 bases, with 10 bases between. Germline V gives CDR1 ENHRY, CDR2 SYGVKD. The CDR3 runs to 12 residues. The sequenced sample was PBMCs or a T cell subset sorted from them (not recorded which). This receptor was identified in a man aged 18 to 29 who had mild COVID-19 (a few samples of this study predate the infection). Cell type and time point are not known. V gene TRBV10-3 combines with J gene TRBJ2-1, with D possibly being TRBD2 (6 bases). This CDR3 is CAISYGGNEQFF. The CDR3, as DNA: TGTGCCATCAGCTACGGGGGAAATGAGCAGTTCTTC.